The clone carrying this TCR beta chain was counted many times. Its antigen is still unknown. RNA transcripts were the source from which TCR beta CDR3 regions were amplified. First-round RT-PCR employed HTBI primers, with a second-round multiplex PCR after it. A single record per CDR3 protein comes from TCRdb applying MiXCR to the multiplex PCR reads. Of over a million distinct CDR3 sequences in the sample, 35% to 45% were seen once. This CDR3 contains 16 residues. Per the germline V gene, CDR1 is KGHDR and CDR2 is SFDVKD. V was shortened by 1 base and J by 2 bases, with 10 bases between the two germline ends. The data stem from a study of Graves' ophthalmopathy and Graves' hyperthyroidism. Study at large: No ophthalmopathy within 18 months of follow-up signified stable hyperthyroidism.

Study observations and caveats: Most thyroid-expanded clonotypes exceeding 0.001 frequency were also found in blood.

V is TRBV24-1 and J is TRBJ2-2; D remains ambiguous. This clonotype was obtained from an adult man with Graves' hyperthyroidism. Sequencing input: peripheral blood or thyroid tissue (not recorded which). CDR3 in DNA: TGTGCCACCAGTGATTTTGGCCTACCCAACACCGGGGAGCTGTTTTTT. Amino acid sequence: CATSDFGLPNTGELFF.